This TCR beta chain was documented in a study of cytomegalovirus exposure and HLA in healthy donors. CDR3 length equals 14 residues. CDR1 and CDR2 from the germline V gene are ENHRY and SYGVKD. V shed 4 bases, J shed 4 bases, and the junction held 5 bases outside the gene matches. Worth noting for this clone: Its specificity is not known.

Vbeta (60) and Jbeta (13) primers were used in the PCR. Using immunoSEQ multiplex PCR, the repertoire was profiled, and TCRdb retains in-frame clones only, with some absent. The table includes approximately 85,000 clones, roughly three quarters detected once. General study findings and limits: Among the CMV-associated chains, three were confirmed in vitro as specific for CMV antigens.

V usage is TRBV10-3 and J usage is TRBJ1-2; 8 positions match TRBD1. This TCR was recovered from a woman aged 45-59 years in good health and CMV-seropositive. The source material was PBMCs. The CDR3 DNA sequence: TGTGCCATCAGTGGACAGGGGCCGATCTATGGCTACACCTTC. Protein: CAISGQGPIYGYTF.